One sample yielded the 25 T cell receptor beta chains listed below, sequenced in a study of regulatory T cells in long-lasting Graves disease. Noted time point: newly diagnosed GD, antithyroid drugs for less than 3 months. From RNA extracted from PBMCs, the TCR library was made. TCR beta libraries were built with iRepertoire HTBI primers and Arm-PCR of CDR3 regions. TCRdb ran MiXCR on the multiplex PCR reads and lists one entry per CDR3 protein. The data hold approximately 400,000 distinct CDR3 sequences, with approximately 12% observed a single time. The sample also formed part of further work on T cells in Graves' hyperthyroidism and ophthalmopathy.

Here the sequenced sample was peripheral blood mononuclear cells (PBMCs), taken at new diagnosis, from a patient treated with antithyroid drugs. All receptors come from a woman under 30 with Graves disease.

In its sample, this clonotype was seen a few times. This sequence joins TRBV5-4 and TRBJ2-5, with 7 bases identical to TRBD2. Trimming took 0 bases from V and 5 from J; bases not matched to a gene: 7. This CDR3 is 15 amino acids long. CDR1 is SGHNT and CDR2 is YYREEE in the germline V gene (reference sequence). The CDR3 reads CASSLVAGRRETQYF. DNA of the CDR3: TGTGCCAGCAGCTTGGTAGCGGGTCGAAGGGAGACCCAGTACTTC.

The chain joins TRBV5-6 to TRBJ2-1; D might be TRBD1 (6 bases). This CDR3 region has 15 residues. Trimming took off 2 bases at V and 5 bases at J, with 14 bases between the two ends. The V gene's germline CDR1 is SGHDT and CDR2 YYEEEE. CDR3 DNA: TGTGCCAGCAGCTTAATCGGACAGCCTGACAATGAGCAGTTCTTC. Protein sequence: CASSLIGQPDNEQFF.

Many counts were recorded for this clonotype. The V gene is TRBV6-5, the J gene TRBJ2-4; TRBD2 matches 7 bases. The germline V gene encodes CDR1 MNHEY and CDR2 SVGAGI. CDR3 length: 16 residues. Trimming took 2 bases from V and 0 from J; bases not matched to a gene: 4. The DNA of the CDR3 is TGTGCCAGCAGTTACGGGCTAGCGGTAGCCAAAAACATTCAGTACTTC. As protein: CASSYGLAVAKNIQYF.

This clonotype occurred a few times. In DNA form, the CDR3 reads TGTGCCACCAGCAGAGAATCCGAGGGGAATGAGCAGTTCTTC. This codes for CATSRESEGNEQFF. The V call is TRBV15, the J call TRBJ2-1; either TRBD1 or TRBD2 may supply D (5 bases each). The germline CDR1 and CDR2 sequences are LNHNV and YYDKDF (reference sequence). This CDR3 is 14 amino acids long. The V end lost 0 bases, the J end lost 7 bases, and 10 bases lay between the germline ends.

This clonotype was observed many times. V is TRBV15 and J is TRBJ2-3; the D call may be TRBD1 or TRBD2 (5 bases each). The CDR3 is made up of 15 amino acids. The germline V and J ends were trimmed by 5 bases and 4 bases, with 16 bases remaining between them. Looked up from germline, CDR1 is LNHNV and CDR2 is YYDKDF (reference sequence). The CDR3 DNA follows: TGTGCCACCAGCCCTCTCGGGACGCCTGCAGATACGCAGTATTTT. This gives the protein CATSPLGTPADTQYF.

At least ten counts were recorded for this clonotype. This chain joins TRBV6-2 or TRBV6-3 and TRBJ2-5, with 8 bases that match TRBD2. This CDR3 has 15 amino acids. V dropped 6 bases and J dropped 2; count of bases not matched to a gene: 8. CDR1 is MNHEY and CDR2 is SVGEGT in the germline V gene. The CDR3 sequence is CASSPKLAVQETQYF. The DNA for the CDR3 is TGTGCCAGCAGCCCAAAACTAGCGGTACAAGAGACCCAGTACTTC.

The table lists this clonotype with many counts. The chain has TRBV7-2 and TRBJ2-3; D is perhaps TRBD1 (6 bases). The CDR3 is made up of 13 amino acids. In germline, CDR1 is SGHTA, CDR2 FQGNSA. Trimming cost V 3 bases and J 4 bases, with 8 bases left between them. Here the CDR3 reads CASSFQGPDTQYF. The CDR3, as DNA: TGTGCCAGCAGCTTCCAGGGGCCAGATACGCAGTATTTT.

This clonotype was observed many times. The V and J genes are TRBV28 and TRBJ2-7; TRBD2 matches 8 bases. Germline trimming cut 6 bases from V and 1 base from J; bases unmatched to any gene: 8. Germline-derived CDR1 and CDR2 are MDHEN and SYDVKM. This CDR3 region has 15 residues. This chain's CDR3 is CASSLSGSKSYEQYF. The CDR3 DNA follows: TGTGCCAGCAGCTTGAGCGGGAGTAAGTCCTACGAGCAGTACTTC.

In its sample, this clonotype was seen many times. J is TRBJ2-2 and V is TRBV19; D tentatively fits TRBD1 or TRBD2 (6 bases each). Germline V gene sequence: CDR1 LNHDA, CDR2 SQIVND (reference sequence). The CDR3 length is 18 residues. Trimming left V 3 bases short and J 2 bases short, with 19 bases between. The CDR3 loop reads CASSMQGLGHLNTGELFF. The CDR3 nucleotides are TGTGCCAGTAGTATGCAGGGACTGGGACATTTAAACACCGGGGAGCTGTTTTTT. Supplemented by reference TRBV19 and TRBJ2-2, the full variable domain reads DGGITQSPKYLFRKEGQNVTLSCEQNLNHDAMYWYRQDPGQGLRLIYYSQIVNDFQKGDIAEGYSVSREKKESFPLTVTSAQKNPTAFYLCASSMQGLGHLNTGELFFGEGSRLTVL.

This clonotype was counted at least ten times. CDR3 sequence (DNA): TGTGCCAGCAGTCAGCGGACAGGGGGTTACAACTATGGCTACACCTTC. It is translated as CASSQRTGGYNYGYTF. The genes are TRBV27 and TRBJ1-2; TRBD1 matches 10 bases. Germline V lookup: CDR1 MNHEY, CDR2 SMNVEV (reference sequence). Unmatched junction bases numbered 8, after V lost 5 bases and J lost 2 bases. This CDR3 region has 16 residues.

This clonotype appeared many times. The CDR3 bases are TGTGCCACCAGCAGAGATCAGGGGGGGTTCAATCAGCCCCAGCATTTT. Residues: CATSRDQGGFNQPQHF. The rearrangement joins TRBV15 to TRBJ1-5; 7 nucleotides agree with TRBD1. With 0 bases clipped from V and 3 bases from J, the junction kept 5 bases outside the gene matches. CDR1 and CDR2 from the germline V gene are LNHNV and YYDKDF (reference sequence). This CDR3 has 16 amino acids.

This chain links TRBV2 with TRBJ2-3; 9 nucleotides line up with TRBD2. From germline, CDR1 is SNHLY and CDR2 FYNNEI. Germline trimming cut 5 bases from V and 4 bases from J; bases unmatched to any gene: 10. CDR3 size: 16 residues. CDR3 bases: TGTGCCAGCAGTACCGGACTAGCGAAGAGTGCAGATACGCAGTATTTT. It is translated as CASSTGLAKSADTQYF.

This clonotype was recorded at least ten times. The chain carries TRBV6-2 or TRBV6-3 and TRBJ2-3, with 9 bases aligning to TRBD2. The CDR3 covers 15 residues. V trimming: 6 bases; J trimming: 3 bases; junction bases outside the gene matches: 7. Germline values: CDR1 MNHEY, CDR2 SVGEGT. CDR3 region: CASRRGGELTDTQYF. CDR3 DNA sequence: TGTGCCAGCAGGCGGGGGGGCGAGCTAACAGATACGCAGTATTTT.

CDR3 protein: CASSLPLGANNNEQFF. CDR3 nucleotides: TGTGCCAGCAGCTTACCATTAGGGGCTAACAACAATGAGCAGTTCTTC. V and J are TRBV7-9 and TRBJ2-1; a weak D match, TRBD1 (5 bases). V was cut by 2 bases and J by 5 bases, with 16 bases left in between. This CDR3 spans 16 amino acids. Looked up from germline, CDR1 is SEHNR and CDR2 is FQNEAQ (reference sequence).

The V and J genes are TRBV30 and TRBJ2-7; D uncertain. V gave up 8 bases and J gave up 7 bases, with 18 bases separating them. Germline V CDR1 and CDR2: GTSNPN, SVGIG (reference sequence). The CDR3 length is 12 residues. The CDR3 here is CAIIDFSGEQYF. The CDR3 DNA reads as TGTGCCATAATAGATTTTAGTGGAGAGCAGTACTTC.

This clonotype was seen a single time. The chain couples TRBV19 to TRBJ2-1; 7 bases match TRBD1. The CDR3 extends over 13 amino acids. J gave up 8 bases and V 8 bases, and 9 bases lay outside the gene matches. Germline V gene lookup returns CDR1 LNHDA and CDR2 SQIVND (reference sequence). The CDR3 coding sequence is TGTGCCAGTTGGAACAGGGGAAGGGATGAGCAGTTCTTC. Protein sequence: CASWNRGRDEQFF.

This clonotype came up many times. The genes are TRBV7-9 and TRBJ2-3; the D gene is possibly TRBD2 (5 bases). This CDR3 contains 14 residues. The ends were cut back, 3 bases at V and 4 bases at J, with 11 bases in the middle. The germline V gene encodes CDR1 SEHNR and CDR2 FQNEAQ (reference sequence). The CDR3 sequence: CASSFEGSSDTQYF. The CDR3 nucleotides are TGTGCCAGCAGCTTCGAGGGCTCCTCAGATACGCAGTATTTT.

Note on this clonotype: A read error may be the cause here, since a much bigger clone is one base away. The V and J genes are TRBV6-4 and TRBJ2-3; TRBD2 matches 12 bases. J was trimmed by 1 base and V by 4 bases; bases with no gene match: 0. Per germline, CDR1 MRHNA and CDR2 SNTAGT. This CDR3 is 15 amino acids long. CDR3 protein: CASSGTSGGTDTQYF. DNA of the CDR3: TGTGCCAGCAGTGGGACTAGCGGGGGCACAGATACGCAGTATTTT.

The table lists this clonotype with many counts. The CDR3 spells CASSSSGGANEQFF. In DNA, the CDR3 is TGTGCCAGCAGTTCCAGCGGGGGGGCGAATGAGCAGTTCTTC. The chain employs TRBV12-3 or TRBV12-4 and TRBJ2-1, with 10 bases aligning to TRBD2. The CDR3 covers 14 residues. V dropped 4 bases and J dropped 7; count of bases not matched to a gene: 4.

This clonotype was counted many times. This rearrangement joins TRBV28 to TRBJ2-7; D perhaps matches TRBD2 (6 bases). Trimming took off 3 bases at V and 1 base at J, with 7 bases between the two ends. The germline CDR1 and CDR2 sequences are MDHEN and SYDVKM. The CDR3 runs to 13 residues. The CDR3 coding sequence is TGTGCCAGCAGTTTGACTAGTTCCTACGAGCAGTACGTC. Protein: CASSLTSSYEQYV.

There are many counts of this clonotype. The V and J genes are TRBV6-2 or TRBV6-3 and TRBJ2-7, with TRBD2 as a possible D gene (6 bases). Looked up from germline, CDR1 is MNHEY and CDR2 is SVGEGT. The ends were cut back, 11 bases at V and 3 bases at J, with 17 bases in the middle. This CDR3 is 13 amino acids long. As DNA, the CDR3 is TGTGCCTCATGGGGGAGGACCGTCTACGAGCAGTACGTC. It is translated as CASWGRTVYEQYV.

In its sample, this clonotype was seen many times. For the CDR3, the DNA is TGTGCCAGCAGTGAATACCGTCCCCAGTACTTC. Its protein product is CASSEYRPQYF. The chain couples TRBV2 to TRBJ2-5; D uncertain. The germline V and J ends were trimmed by 2 bases and 9 bases, with 7 bases remaining between them. The length of the CDR3 is 11 residues. Germline assignment: CDR1 SNHLY and CDR2 FYNNEI.

This clonotype was seen ten or more times. The chain joins TRBV2 to TRBJ1-5; 7 bases agree with TRBD1. CDR3 length equals 15 residues. With V trimmed by 6 bases and J by 5 bases, 10 bases remained unmatched. CDR1 is SNHLY and CDR2 is FYNNEI in the germline V gene. CDR3 DNA: TGTGCCAGCAGCCGTCTAAGGGGGCGCGATCAGCCCCAGCATTTT. Residues: CASSRLRGRDQPQHF.

This sequence joins TRBV10-3 and TRBJ2-1; TRBD2 matches 13 bases. Germline assignment: CDR1 ENHRY and CDR2 SYGVKD. V lost 5 bases to trimming and J lost 7 bases; unmatched junction nucleotides: 8. The CDR3 is 16 amino acids. CDR3 in DNA: TGTGCCATCAGTCTCGCGGGGACTAGCGGGAATAATGAGCAGTTCTTC. Translation gives CAISLAGTSGNNEQFF.

This clonotype was observed at least ten times. The J gene is TRBJ2-1, the V gene TRBV11-2; TRBD2 matches at 8 bases. Germline V gene sequence: CDR1 SGHAT, CDR2 FQNNGV. The CDR3 length is 17 residues. Trimming at V came to 5 bases and at J to 5 bases, leaving 14 bases not matched to a gene. The CDR3 region is CASSQIPKRELHNEQFF. In nucleotides, the CDR3 is TGTGCCAGCAGCCAAATCCCCAAGCGGGAGTTACACAATGAGCAGTTCTTC.